The 5 T cell receptor beta chains presented below share a single source sample, sequenced in a study of cytomegalovirus exposure and HLA in healthy donors. PCR used 60 Vbeta primers and 13 Jbeta primers. Sequencing used immunoSEQ multiplex PCR; TCRdb keeps in-frame clones, though not all of them. The sample has roughly 62,000 clones; the top ten hold around 3.7%. Sequenced input: PBMCs. The source is a male donor in good health and CMV-seronegative.

The V call is TRBV5-4, the J call TRBJ2-2, with 9 bases that match TRBD1. CDR1 SGHNT and CDR2 YYREEE come from the germline V gene (reference sequence). Trimming took 2 bases from V and 5 from J; bases not matched to a gene: 4. The CDR3 loop spans 15 amino acids. Here the CDR3 reads CASSLGQGTTGELFF. The CDR3 coding sequence is TGTGCCAGCAGCTTAGGACAGGGGACGACCGGGGAGCTGTTTTTT.

The V and J genes are TRBV12-5 and TRBJ2-1; 7 nucleotides align to TRBD2. The CDR3 runs to 14 residues. The germline V gene has CDR1 LGHNT and CDR2 FRNRAP. The ends lost 1 base at V and 7 bases at J; junction bases unmatched: 4. Here the CDR3 DNA reads TGTGCTAGTGGTTTGGGCCACGGGGGGAATGAGCAGTTCTTC. Its translation is CASGLGHGGNEQFF.

The V and J genes are TRBV28 and TRBJ1-2; TRBD1 might be the D (6 bases). The germline CDR1 and CDR2 sequences are MDHEN and SYDVKM. Trimming pared 3 bases from V and 4 bases from J, leaving 9 bases between. The CDR3 has 13 amino acids. The CDR3 coding sequence is TGTGCCAGCAGTTTTCAGGGGCCCTATGGCTACACCTTC. Protein sequence: CASSFQGPYGYTF.

The CDR3 region is CASSLAAGNTEAFF. As DNA, the CDR3 is TGCGCCAGCAGCTTGGCGGCGGGAAACACTGAAGCTTTCTTT. This chain joins TRBV5-1 and TRBJ1-1, with no clear D. CDR3 length: 14 residues. Germline CDR1 is SGHRS and CDR2 is YFSETQ. The V end lost 0 bases, the J end lost 2 bases, and 8 bases lay between the germline ends.

The chain uses TRBV6-1 and TRBJ1-5, with no clear D. Germline CDR1 reads MNHNS; CDR2 reads SASEGT. CDR3 length equals 12 residues. Trimming removed 2 bases at V and 13 bases at J, with 12 bases between. The CDR3 protein is CASSEPPGSQHF. The CDR3 DNA reads TGTGCCAGCAGTGAACCCCCAGGCAGTCAGCATTTT.